These 16 T cell receptor beta chains share one sample of origin, sequenced in a study of shared clonotypes between healthy human individuals. CD45RO-negative CD8 cells positively selected for CCR7 made up the naive population, which excluded terminally differentiated effector memory CD45RA+ cells. Assay used: immunoSEQ multiplex PCR; TCRdb lists only in-frame clones, some missing. The sample includes about 800,000 clones, around 96% of them seen just once. Sequencing used naive CD8+ T cells sorted from blood. All receptors come from a man younger than 45 in good health.

The rearrangement joins TRBV9 to TRBJ2-7; D call uncertain. V was pared by 2 bases and J by 3 bases, with 15 bases between. CDR3 length: 15 amino acids. Germline loops: CDR1 SGDLS, CDR2 YYNGEE. The CDR3 DNA sequence: TGTGCCAGCAGCGTCGGGTCTAACAGCAACTACGAGCAGTACTTC. Its protein product is CASSVGSNSNYEQYF.

This sequence joins TRBV7-9 and TRBJ2-1; no reliable D call. The CDR3 runs to 14 residues. V gave up 3 bases and J gave up 5 bases, with 11 bases separating them. From germline, CDR1 is SEHNR and CDR2 FQNEAQ (reference sequence). The CDR3 sequence is CASSLVAPNNEQFF. CDR3 nucleotide sequence: TGTGCCAGCAGCTTGGTAGCCCCTAACAATGAGCAGTTCTTC.

The chain combines TRBV7-9 with TRBJ1-1, with 7 nucleotides matching TRBD1. The germline V gene encodes CDR1 SEHNR and CDR2 FQNEAQ (reference sequence). This CDR3 comprises 14 residues. The junction had 3 bases not matched to a gene; V was cut back by 1 base and J by 4 bases. The CDR3, as DNA: TGTGCCAGCAGCTTAGGAGCAGGGGGCACTGAAGCTTTCTTT. Protein sequence: CASSLGAGGTEAFF.

V is TRBV7-6 and J is TRBJ2-1; 13 bases agree with TRBD2. The length of the CDR3 is 17 residues. The J segment lost 13 bases and the V segment lost 5 bases, leaving 17 bases of the junction unmatched. CDR1 is SGHVS, CDR2 FNYEAQ, per germline. The CDR3 is CASSAGPGTSGKVSQFF. CDR3 nucleotides: TGTGCCAGCAGCGCCGGTCCCGGGACTAGCGGGAAAGTTTCCCAGTTCTTC. Together with reference TRBV7-6 and TRBJ2-1, the CDR3 gives the full variable domain: GAGVSQSPRYKVTKRGQDVALRCDPISGHVSLYWYRQALGQGPEFLTYFNYEAQQDKSGLPNDRFSAERPEGSISTLTIQRTEQRDSAMYRCASSAGPGTSGKVSQFFGPGTRLTVL.

The chain has TRBV10-2 and TRBJ2-3; TRBD2 matches 8 bases. This CDR3 is built from 17 residues. Germline CDR1 and CDR2: WSHSY and SAAADI. J was trimmed by 2 bases and V by 8 bases; bases with no gene match: 15. CDR3 region: CASSPSRLALHTDTQYF. The CDR3 region has the DNA TGCGCCAGCTCCCCTAGCCGACTAGCGCTACACACAGATACGCAGTATTTT.

V is TRBV11-2 and J is TRBJ2-3, with D possibly TRBD1 on 7 matching bases. Trimming took 3 bases from V and 2 from J, leaving 15 bases between them. Germline lookup yields CDR1 SGHAT and CDR2 FQNNGV. The CDR3 is 16 residues long. CDR3 sequence (DNA): TGTGCCAGCAGCTTCGGCGGGGACAGCCTCACAGATACGCAGTATTTT. It specifies CASSFGGDSLTDTQYF.

Worth noting for this clone: A read error may account for a junction end that differs from germline. The J gene is TRBJ2-2, the V gene TRBV27; the match to TRBD1 covers 7 bases. Germline-derived CDR1 and CDR2 are MNHEY and SMNVEV (reference sequence). This CDR3 is built from 12 residues. The CDR3 sequence: CASYLPGQSLVF. The CDR3 bases are TGTGCCAGTTACCTTCCGGGACAGTCGTTAGTGTTT.

The chain couples TRBV27 to TRBJ1-1; TRBD1 might be the D (6 bases). This CDR3 spans 15 amino acids. The V gene lost 7 bases and the J gene lost 2 bases, with 17 bases spanning the gap. Germline V gives CDR1 MNHEY, CDR2 SMNVEV (reference sequence). The CDR3 DNA reads TGTGCCAGCAAATCCCCAGGGGTAGCAAACACTGAAGCTTTCTTT. Its protein product is CASKSPGVANTEAFF.

The V call is TRBV11-2, the J call TRBJ2-7, with a possible D match to TRBD2 (6 bases). Deletions cut 2 bases from V and 7 bases from J, with 15 bases between. Germline V lookup: CDR1 SGHAT, CDR2 FQNNGV. This CDR3 contains 14 residues. The CDR3: CASSLFGTVTEQYF. The CDR3 coding sequence is TGTGCCAGCAGCTTATTTGGGACTGTAACAGAGCAGTACTTC.

V and J are TRBV4-1 and TRBJ2-5; D not certain. CDR3 length: 13 residues. Germline V gene sequence: CDR1 MGHRA, CDR2 YSYEKL. Trimming left V 1 base short and J 1 base short, with 4 bases between. The CDR3 DNA is TGCGCCAGCAGCCAAGTACCCCAAGAGACCCAGTACTTC. Its protein is CASSQVPQETQYF.

The chain joins TRBV30 to TRBJ2-7, with unresolved D. This CDR3 comprises 11 residues. Germline V gives CDR1 GTSNPN, CDR2 SVGIG (reference sequence). Trimming pared 5 bases from V and 4 bases from J, leaving 9 bases between. CDR3 in DNA: TGTGCCTGGGCGTCGATTTACGAGCAGTACTTC. Its protein product is CAWASIYEQYF.

V gene TRBV2 combines with J gene TRBJ2-5; D uncertain. Per germline, CDR1 SNHLY and CDR2 FYNNEI. V was cut by 2 bases and J by 9 bases, with 10 bases left in between. This CDR3 is 12 amino acids long. CDR3 sequence (DNA): TGTGCCAGCAGTGAAAAGCAGGTGGCCCAGTACTTC. Its protein is CASSEKQVAQYF.

The J gene is TRBJ1-1, the V gene TRBV27; D remains ambiguous. The germline CDR1 and CDR2 sequences are MNHEY and SMNVEV (reference sequence). The CDR3 spans 14 residues. Trimming removed 0 bases from V and 0 bases from J, with 5 bases in between. The CDR3 protein is CASSLSYLNTEAFF. CDR3 DNA: TGTGCCAGCAGTTTATCATATCTGAACACTGAAGCTTTCTTT.

The rearrangement uses TRBV1 and TRBJ2-7; the table's D gene call, TRBD2, was not cross checked with the DNA. TRBV1 is flagged as a pseudogene. CDR3 length equals 13 residues. The chain's CDR3 is CTSSQEGAGEQYF. In DNA form, the CDR3 reads TGCACCAGCAGCCAAGAGGGCGCGGGCGAGCAGTACTTC.

The chain employs TRBV19 and TRBJ1-2; TRBD1 matches 7 bases. The V gene's germline CDR1 is LNHDA and CDR2 SQIVND (reference sequence). The CDR3 extends over 15 amino acids. V shed 5 bases and J 6 bases; nucleotides not matched to a gene: 12. CDR3 nucleotide sequence: TGTGCCAGTAGTGCGAACAGGGGAGCCCGGGATGGCTACACCTTC. Encoded protein: CASSANRGARDGYTF.

The rearrangement uses TRBV27 and TRBJ2-7; 11 bases align to TRBD1. Looked up from germline, CDR1 is MNHEY and CDR2 is SMNVEV (reference sequence). The CDR3 is made up of 14 amino acids. With V trimmed by 5 bases and J by 7 bases, 7 bases remained unmatched. The DNA of the CDR3 is TGTGCCAGCAGTGTAGGACAGGGGGCGCGTGAGCAGTACTTC. Amino acid sequence: CASSVGQGAREQYF.